A single sample is the source of the 3 T cell receptor beta chains below, sequenced in a study of blood T cell repertoires in COVID-19 (dated by TCRdb to the early 2020s). The library was obtained by the immunoSEQ multiplex PCR assay. As stored in TCRdb, this immuneACCESS dataset retains in-frame rearrangements with V and J assigned. A fraction of the clones does not appear; measured against another copy, unresolved V genes explain less than half of the discrepancy, and the remainder lacks a known reason. The table for this sample lists 150,000 to 200,000 clones; about 79% of them were counted only once. About 15% of the sample goes to the ten largest clones. The sequenced sample was PBMCs or T cells enriched from blood (not recorded which). The receptors were gathered from a man in his fifties who had recovered from COVID-19.

The rearrangement joins TRBV9 to TRBJ1-5, with TRBD1 matching over 8 bases. In germline, CDR1 is SGDLS, CDR2 YYNGEE. This CDR3 has 14 residues. With 3 bases clipped from V and 5 bases from J, the junction kept 4 bases outside the gene matches. CDR3 sequence (DNA): TGTGCCAGCAGCGGTGGACAGGGTGATCAGCCCCAGCATTTT. Encoded protein: CASSGGQGDQPQHF.

V is TRBV5-1 and J is TRBJ2-1, with D possibly TRBD1 on 6 matching bases. The ends were cut back, 0 bases at V and 7 bases at J, with 14 bases in the middle. CDR3 length: 15 amino acids. The germline V gene has CDR1 SGHRS and CDR2 YFSETQ. CDR3 bases: TGCGCCAGCAGCTTGGAACAGGGTCTGGGGAATGAGCAGTTCTTC. As protein: CASSLEQGLGNEQFF.

CDR3 sequence (DNA): TGTGCCAGCAGCCTCCTCGGGGACTCTGGAAACACCATATATTTT. It codes for CASSLLGDSGNTIYF. This rearrangement joins TRBV6-6 to TRBJ1-3; D is unclear. CDR1 and CDR2 from the germline V gene are MNHNY and SVGAGI (reference sequence). V lost 6 bases and J 0 bases, leaving 12 bases between the germline ends. This CDR3 has 15 residues.